One and the same sample provided the 17 T cell receptor beta chains below, sequenced in a study of early T cells in non-severe SARS-CoV-2 infection. TCRdb processed the 5' RACE reads anew with MiXCR; each CDR3 protein has one entry. The sample yields fewer than 95,000 distinct CDR3 sequences, approximately 16% seen once. The sample in question was whole blood, obtained at baseline. The receptor set was obtained from an adult who was a healthcare worker with PCR-confirmed SARS-CoV-2 infection or an uninfected control (not recorded which).

The V and J genes are TRBV12-3 or TRBV12-4 and TRBJ2-7, with 9 bases fitting TRBD2. V shed 2 bases, J shed 2 bases, and the junction held 1 base outside the gene matches. This CDR3 is 14 amino acids long. CDR3 region: CASSLSSGTYEQYF. The DNA for the CDR3 is TGTGCCAGCAGTTTATCTAGCGGGACCTACGAGCAGTACTTC.

This clonotype was picked up many times. The chain is built from TRBV6-6 and TRBJ1-4; tentative D call: TRBD1 (5 bases). Germline V gene data show CDR1 as MNHNY and CDR2 as SVGAGI (reference sequence). The ends were cut back, 6 bases at V and 8 bases at J, with 22 bases in the middle. The CDR3 has 16 residues. In DNA, the CDR3 is TGTGCCAGCAGCTACGCCGGATTTAGGGAGGGGGAAAAACTGTTTTTT. Protein: CASSYAGFREGEKLFF.

In its sample, this clonotype was seen a few times. The chain uses TRBV28 and TRBJ1-1; D is uncertain. The CDR3 extends over 15 amino acids. The V gene lost 2 bases and the J gene lost 6 bases, with 16 bases spanning the gap. Per the germline V gene, CDR1 is MDHEN and CDR2 is SYDVKM. The CDR3 loop is CASSLLRRSRSEAFF. The CDR3 nucleotides read TGTGCCAGCAGTTTACTTCGCAGGTCAAGGTCTGAAGCTTTCTTT.

This clonotype appeared a single time. The V and J genes are TRBV30 and TRBJ1-2; 9 bases match TRBD1. CDR1 is GTSNPN, CDR2 SVGIG, per germline (reference sequence). V dropped 6 bases and J dropped 8; count of bases not matched to a gene: 7. CDR3 length: 12 residues. This CDR3 reads CACGQGNVGYTF. The DNA for the CDR3 is TGTGCCTGCGGACAGGGGAATGTAGGCTACACCTTC.

In this sample, this clonotype turned up many times. J is TRBJ2-4 and V is TRBV28; tentatively, D is TRBD2 (5 bases). CDR1 and CDR2 (germline): MDHEN, SYDVKM. The length of the CDR3 is 15 residues. Trimming pared 3 bases from V and 0 bases from J, leaving 9 bases between. CDR3 sequence: CASSFEGRAKNIQYF. The CDR3 DNA sequence: TGTGCCAGCAGTTTTGAGGGTAGAGCCAAAAACATTCAGTACTTC.

This clonotype was seen at least ten times. The chain links TRBV11-2 to TRBJ2-7; tentatively, D is TRBD2 (6 bases). V lost 4 bases, J lost 2 bases, and 9 bases lay in between. This CDR3 has 13 amino acids. CDR1 is SGHAT, CDR2 FQNNGV, per germline. Written as DNA, the CDR3 is TGTGCCAGCAGCTACGAGCGGGCCTACGAGCAGTACTTC. This translates into CASSYERAYEQYF.

Only a few counts were recorded for this clonotype. This chain connects TRBV7-8 to TRBJ2-3; weak D call: TRBD2 (6 bases). Germline lookup yields CDR1 SGHVS and CDR2 FQNEAQ. The CDR3 is 15 residues long. V gave up 0 bases and J gave up 11 bases, with 18 bases separating them. The CDR3 DNA is TGTGCCAGCAGCTTAGCTGCTGGACTCATGGGGGGGCAGTATTTT. Protein: CASSLAAGLMGGQYF.

This sequence joins TRBV6-5 and TRBJ2-7; no definite D call. V was cut by 2 bases and J by 2 bases, with 4 bases left in between. The germline V gene encodes CDR1 MNHEY and CDR2 SVGAGI. The CDR3 is 12 amino acids. This CDR3 is CASSYPPYEQYF. In DNA, the CDR3 is TGTGCCAGCAGTTACCCCCCCTACGAGCAGTACTTC.

This clonotype has a count of ten or more. The chain couples TRBV18 to TRBJ2-3, with 9 bases matching TRBD2. CDR1 is KGHSH and CDR2 is LQKENI in the germline V gene. This CDR3 has 16 amino acids. Unmatched junction bases numbered 17, after V lost 4 bases and J lost 12 bases. CDR3 sequence reads: CASSQNSGRFADAQYF. CDR3 sequence (DNA): TGTGCCAGCTCACAGAATAGCGGGAGATTCGCCGACGCCCAGTATTTT.

This clonotype occurred many times. J is TRBJ1-4 and V is TRBV20-1, with D maybe TRBD1 (5 bases). This CDR3 spans 16 amino acids. Trimming took 0 bases from V and 7 from J, leaving 18 bases between them. CDR1 is DFQATT, CDR2 SNEGSKA, per germline (reference sequence). The CDR3 DNA reads as TGCAGTGCTAGAGATACATTGACAGTGAGGGGTGAAAAACTGTTTTTT. It is translated as CSARDTLTVRGEKLFF.

This clonotype was observed a handful of times. The chain has TRBV11-2 and TRBJ2-7; possibly TRBD2 for D (6 bases). This CDR3 contains 15 residues. The ends were cut back, 1 base at V and 3 bases at J, with 13 bases in the middle. Looked up from germline, CDR1 is SGHAT and CDR2 is FQNNGV. The CDR3 DNA is TGTGCCAGCAGCTTAGCATACGGGAGCGGCTACGAGCAGTACTTC. Protein sequence: CASSLAYGSGYEQYF.

This clonotype came up a few times. The chain combines TRBV20-1 with TRBJ2-2; possible D gene TRBD1, 5 bases. This CDR3 comprises 15 residues. Germline loops: CDR1 DFQATT, CDR2 SNEGSKA (reference sequence). V gave up 4 bases and J gave up 6 bases, with 18 bases separating them. The CDR3 bases are TGCAGTGCTAACCAGGGTGGTGGGTGGTCCGGGGAGCTGTTTTTT. The encoded protein is CSANQGGGWSGELFF.

This rearrangement joins TRBV5-1 to TRBJ2-1; weak D call: TRBD2 (5 bases). Per germline, CDR1 SGHRS and CDR2 YFSETQ. Trimming removed 4 bases at V and 5 bases at J, with 25 bases between. The CDR3 is made up of 18 amino acids. CDR3 amino acids: CASSRNAVTSLSDNEQFF. For the CDR3, the DNA is TGCGCCAGCAGCCGTAACGCTGTAACTAGTTTAAGTGACAATGAGCAGTTCTTC. Based on the CDR3 plus reference TRBV5-1 and TRBJ2-1, the full variable domain is KAGVTQTPRYLIKTRGQQVTLSCSPISGHRSVSWYQQTPGQGLQFLFEYFSETQRNKGNFPGRFSGRQFSNSRSEMNVSTLELGDSALYLCASSRNAVTSLSDNEQFFGPGTRLTVL.

The chain couples TRBV5-4 to TRBJ1-2; D gene ambiguous. The germline CDR1 and CDR2 sequences are SGHNT and YYREEE (reference sequence). The CDR3 is made up of 13 amino acids. V was shortened by 5 bases and J by 5 bases, with 13 bases between the two germline ends. The CDR3 loop is CASSSDGTYGYTF. The CDR3, as DNA: TGTGCCAGCAGTTCGGACGGTACTTATGGCTACACCTTC.

The CDR3 bases are TGCGCCAGCAGCCAAGAGCAGGGCACAGATACGCAGTATTTT. It encodes CASSQEQGTDTQYF. The chain uses TRBV4-3 and TRBJ2-3; D gene ambiguous. CDR3 size: 14 residues. The germline V gene has CDR1 LGHNA and CDR2 YSLEER. The V end was cut by 0 bases, the J end by 1 base, with 5 bases between.

A few counts support this clonotype. The rearrangement uses TRBV11-2 and TRBJ2-7, with unresolved D. This CDR3 has 11 residues. Between the trimmed V and J ends, which lost 5 bases and 7 bases, there was a span of 9 bases. CDR1 is SGHAT and CDR2 is FQNNGV in the germline V gene. The CDR3 region is CASSARTEQYF. CDR3 coding DNA: TGTGCCAGCAGCGCCCGTACGGAGCAGTACTTC.

The chain employs TRBV30 and TRBJ1-1, with no clear D. Germline V gene data show CDR1 as GTSNPN and CDR2 as SVGIG (reference sequence). The CDR3 consists of 10 residues. V was clipped by 4 bases and J by 10 bases, with 10 bases between them. CDR3 sequence reads: CAWISVGAFF. As DNA, the CDR3 is TGTGCCTGGATATCGGTGGGAGCTTTCTTT.